A selection of T cell receptor beta chains follows, all from one sample in a study of blood T cell repertoires in COVID-19. Generated by immunoSEQ multiplex PCR, the TCRdb table keeps only in-frame clones and is missing some. In the table there are 150,000 to 200,000 clones, 79% of which are singletons. Sequencing input: peripheral blood. These receptor sequences come from a woman aged 55-69 years with COVID-19, enrolled during active disease. Both conserved end residues are trimmed from each CDR3.

v_gene	j_gene	CDR3aa
TRBV5-4	TRBJ2-7	ASSRYRGEQY
TRBV6-2/TRBV6-3	TRBJ2-7	ASSVYAGVPYEQY
TRBV7-8	TRBJ2-2	ASRRQGASGELF
TRBV14	TRBJ1-4	ASSPSSKKLF
TRBV7-2	TRBJ2-1	ASSRAGGPNEQF
TRBV27	TRBJ2-3	ASPEPDTQY
TRBV27	TRBJ2-4	ASSLGGQDIQY
TRBV6-4	TRBJ1-1	ASSVSINTEAF
TRBV19	TRBJ2-2	ASSPQTGPMNTGELF
TRBV6-1	TRBJ2-3	ASSDPLLAGVKDTQY
TRBV19	TRBJ1-3	ASSSQISSGNTIY
TRBV25-1	TRBJ1-2	ASSQPGTGWGGYT
TRBV14	TRBJ2-1	ASSQVGGRASWNEQF
TRBV9	TRBJ2-7	ASSVAGGGPYYEQY
TRBV19	TRBJ1-2	ASSNRDSFYGYT
TRBV10-2	TRBJ2-5	ASSEPAEQETQY
TRBV19	TRBJ2-3	ASSIKASGGRTDTQY
TRBV2	TRBJ2-1	ASSSHVLAGGPGEQF
TRBV6-5	TRBJ1-1	ASSPKGGAEAF
TRBV21-1	TRBJ2-1	ASSKDPGTTPYNEQF
TRBV7-2	TRBJ1-1	ASSPVGDTEAF
TRBV5-1	TRBJ2-3	ASSLGGGGGAGDTQY
TRBV28	TRBJ2-5	ASSLYREGPGETQY
TRBV7-9	TRBJ2-1	ASSLDLNEQF
TRBV19	TRBJ2-7	ASTDREYEQY
TRBV29-1	TRBJ2-1	SVDWENSYNEQF
TRBV29-1	TRBJ1-1	SANNQGGGTEAF
TRBV5-4	TRBJ2-7	ASSLAEQGIYEQY
TRBV9	TRBJ2-1	ASSVGNGREYNEQF
TRBV4-2	TRBJ1-4	ASSPRGEKLF
TRBV13	TRBJ1-2	ASSSTGRRYGYT
TRBV29-1	TRBJ2-1	SVPGFGHNEQF
TRBV6-4	TRBJ2-5	ASSAQQGAHETQY
TRBV19	TRBJ1-1	ASSIQPWRGLVNTEAF
TRBV7-2	TRBJ2-7	ASSPGGWNEQY
TRBV5-1	TRBJ1-1	ASSSQGYTEAF
TRBV5-1	TRBJ1-2	ASSPGQGPHYGYT
TRBV6-1	TRBJ1-2	ASSDPGQALDLLRGYT
TRBV30	TRBJ2-2	AWREARVGGELF
TRBV5-4	TRBJ2-1	ASSLSSGRDEQF
TRBV9	TRBJ1-1	ASSDNRKGVNTEAF
TRBV3-1/TRBV3-2	TRBJ1-2	ASSPAGGRSFYGYT
TRBV21-1	TRBJ2-7	ASSPADLSYEQY
TRBV28	TRBJ1-5	AGRPGGNSNQPQH
TRBV6-2/TRBV6-3	TRBJ1-1	ASSYGQNTEAF
TRBV5-1	TRBJ2-6	ASSLQAGSGANVLT
TRBV7-2	TRBJ2-3	ASSPSGSRDTQY
TRBV29-1	TRBJ1-2	SVEDRGLFNYGYT
TRBV5-4	TRBJ2-2	ASSWGDRVPGELF
TRBV6-5	TRBJ2-5	ASSYSGRGGQETQY